Each of the 29 T cell receptor beta chains below was sequenced from the same sample in a study of shared clonotypes between healthy human individuals. The repertoire was sequenced with immunoSEQ multiplex PCR; TCRdb's copy has only in-frame clones and lacks some. Among approximately 1.5 million clones listed, approximately 98.5% were seen once. Sequencing was performed on naive CD4+ T cells sorted from blood. The subset here: CD45RA+ positively selected. These receptors all come from a man aged 25 to 45 in good health.

This rearrangement joins TRBV4-2 to TRBJ2-3; TRBD2 aligns across 10 bases. The germline V gene has CDR1 LGHNA and CDR2 YNFKEQ. J was trimmed by 5 bases and V by 0 bases; bases with no gene match: 8. This CDR3 has 17 amino acids. CDR3 DNA: TGTGCCAGCAGCCAAGATCAGCTAGCGGGGGCCGGAGATACGCAGTATTTT. Amino acids: CASSQDQLAGAGDTQYF.

The chain carries TRBV7-2 and TRBJ2-5; TRBD2 agrees at 8 bases. Germline V gene sequence: CDR1 SGHTA, CDR2 FQGNSA. V gave up 3 bases and J gave up 4 bases; unmatched junction bases: 7. The CDR3 runs 15 residues. This CDR3 is CASSLPGTSRETQYF. The CDR3 bases are TGTGCCAGCAGCTTGCCCGGGACTAGTAGAGAGACCCAGTACTTC. Combining the CDR3 with reference TRBV7-2 and TRBJ2-5 gives the whole variable domain GAGVSQSPSNKVTEKGKDVELRCDPISGHTALYWYRQSLGQGLEFLIYFQGNSAPDKSGLPSDRFSAERTGGSVSTLTIQRTQQEDSAVYLCASSLPGTSRETQYFGPGTRLLVL.

This chain connects TRBV10-2 to TRBJ1-5; TRBD1 agrees at 8 bases. The germline CDR1 and CDR2 sequences are WSHSY and SAAADI. V dropped 4 bases and J dropped 3; count of bases not matched to a gene: 8. The CDR3 contains 16 residues. CDR3 sequence reads: CASSALIQGDNQPQHF. The CDR3 bases are TGCGCCAGCAGTGCCCTCATACAGGGGGACAATCAGCCCCAGCATTTT.

The chain uses TRBV7-8 and TRBJ2-7; 7 bases map to TRBD2. CDR3 length: 15 amino acids. V dropped 0 bases and J dropped 2; count of bases not matched to a gene: 4. Germline CDR1 SGHVS, CDR2 FQNEAQ. The CDR3 nucleotides are TGTGCCAGCAGCTTAGCGGTAGCGGGTGCCTACGAGCAGTACTTC. It codes for CASSLAVAGAYEQYF.

The chain links TRBV6-1 to TRBJ2-5; D is uncertain. Germline V lookup: CDR1 MNHNS, CDR2 SASEGT. V was shortened by 10 bases and J by 5 bases, with 20 bases between the two germline ends. The CDR3 consists of 14 residues. In nucleotides, the CDR3 is TGTGCCACAAACCGGGCCCCAATCTTGGAGACCCAGTACTTC. It translates to CATNRAPILETQYF.

V usage is TRBV28 and J usage is TRBJ2-7; 7 bases map to TRBD1. Germline trimming cut 7 bases from V and 2 bases from J; bases unmatched to any gene: 8. The CDR3 has 14 residues. The germline V gene has CDR1 MDHEN and CDR2 SYDVKM. The CDR3 nucleotides are TGTGCCAGCACCCCGACAGGGCCGCCCTACGAGCAGTACTTC. This sequence encodes CASTPTGPPYEQYF.

This rearrangement joins TRBV28 to TRBJ1-2, with 10 bases matching TRBD1. This CDR3 spans 15 amino acids. CDR1 MDHEN and CDR2 SYDVKM come from the germline V gene. V was clipped by 5 bases and J by 4 bases; unmatched bases: 7. CDR3 DNA sequence: TGTGCCAGCAGTACTGGGACAGGGGCGTTCTATGGCTACACCTTC. Translating it yields CASSTGTGAFYGYTF.

The chain links TRBV18 to TRBJ2-5; unclear D gene. Trimming cost V 3 bases and J 4 bases, with 9 bases left between them. The CDR3 is 13 amino acids. CDR1 and CDR2 from the germline V gene are KGHSH and LQKENI. The DNA for the CDR3 is TGTGCCAGCTCACCCCCTCCCAGAGAGACCCAGTACTTC. It codes for CASSPPPRETQYF.

The CDR3 loop reads CAIKVSAGETQYF. The CDR3 nucleotides read TGTGCCATCAAAGTATCGGCCGGGGAGACCCAGTACTTC. The V call is TRBV10-3, the J call TRBJ2-5; no definite D call. The CDR3 covers 13 residues. Germline CDR1 is ENHRY and CDR2 is SYGVKD. V was pared by 7 bases and J by 5 bases, with 14 bases between.

The gene calls are TRBV6-1 and TRBJ2-3; D is unresolved. Germline CDR1 and CDR2: MNHNS and SASEGT. The CDR3 has 13 amino acids. V dropped 3 bases and J dropped 6 bases, with 10 bases sitting between them. The CDR3 region is CASSERAVDTQYF. In DNA form, the CDR3 reads TGTGCCAGCAGTGAGCGCGCGGTGGATACGCAGTATTTT.

V and J are TRBV2 and TRBJ2-5; tentative D call: TRBD2 (5 bases). With 6 bases removed from V and 7 bases from J, the gap between germline ends came to 9 bases. Germline loops: CDR1 SNHLY, CDR2 FYNNEI. The length of the CDR3 is 11 residues. The CDR3 bases are TGTGCCAGCAGCGGGGTGGTGACCCAGTACTTC. It encodes CASSGVVTQYF. Based on the CDR3 plus reference TRBV2 and TRBJ2-5, the full variable domain is EPEVTQTPSHQVTQMGQEVILRCVPISNHLYFYWYRQILGQKVEFLVSFYNNEISEKSEIFDDQFSVERPDGSNFTLKIRSTKLEDSAMYFCASSGVVTQYFGPGTRLLVL.

This clone appeared once. The chain employs TRBV5-5 and TRBJ1-1; 10 bases fit TRBD1. Per the germline V gene, CDR1 is SGHKS and CDR2 is YYEKEE (reference sequence). The CDR3 is 16 residues long. Trimming at V came to 5 bases and at J to 0 bases, leaving 7 bases not matched to a gene. The CDR3 DNA is TGTGCCAGCAGGACCGGGACAGGGGCTATGAACACTGAAGCTTTCTTT. It yields the protein CASRTGTGAMNTEAFF.

This rearrangement joins TRBV4-2 to TRBJ2-3; no clear D gene. Germline CDR1 reads LGHNA; CDR2 reads YNFKEQ. This CDR3 contains 13 residues. Trimming pared 0 bases from V and 7 bases from J, leaving 8 bases between. CDR3 sequence: CASSQEVTYTQYF. CDR3 DNA: TGTGCCAGCAGCCAAGAAGTTACCTATACGCAGTATTTT.

This rearrangement joins TRBV6-6 to TRBJ2-7, with D hard to call. V was trimmed by 6 bases and J by 0 bases, leaving 9 bases between them. The germline V gene has CDR1 MNHNY and CDR2 SVGAGI (reference sequence). The CDR3 runs 13 residues. The CDR3 is CASRASSSYEQYF. The CDR3 coding sequence is TGTGCCAGCAGAGCATCCAGCTCCTACGAGCAGTACTTC.

The rearrangement links TRBV5-1 to TRBJ2-5; D might be TRBD1 (5 bases). Germline-derived CDR1 and CDR2 are SGHRS and YFSETQ. The CDR3 is made up of 17 amino acids. Between the trimmed V and J ends, which lost 0 bases and 0 bases, there was a span of 15 bases. In DNA form, the CDR3 reads TGCGCCAGCAGCTTGGTTGGGCCAGGGTTTAACCAAGAGACCCAGTACTTC. It is translated as CASSLVGPGFNQETQYF.

The V gene is TRBV7-6, the J gene TRBJ1-1; D uncertain. This CDR3 has 19 amino acids. Germline-derived CDR1 and CDR2 are SGHVS and FNYEAQ. Trimming took 2 bases from V and 0 from J, leaving 22 bases between them. This CDR3 reads CASSLFRWRGGGMNTEAFF. CDR3 bases: TGTGCCAGCAGCTTATTTCGCTGGCGTGGTGGCGGTATGAACACTGAAGCTTTCTTT.

The chain has TRBV5-5 and TRBJ1-5; a weak D match, TRBD1 (5 bases). This CDR3 region has 17 residues. Germline V gives CDR1 SGHKS, CDR2 YYEKEE (reference sequence). Trimming removed 4 bases from V and 2 bases from J, with 19 bases in between. The CDR3 reads CASSTYAGRVGNQPQHF. The CDR3 DNA is TGTGCCAGCAGCACCTATGCGGGCAGGGTGGGCAATCAGCCCCAGCATTTT.

This rearrangement joins TRBV11-3 to TRBJ2-1, with D tentatively TRBD2 (6 bases). This CDR3 has 16 residues. Deletions cut 4 bases from V and 0 bases from J, with 13 bases between. Looked up from germline, CDR1 is SGHNT and CDR2 is YENEEA. The CDR3 here is CASSSRAGSSYNEQFF. CDR3 coding DNA: TGTGCCAGCAGCTCGAGGGCCGGGAGCTCCTACAATGAGCAGTTCTTC.

This chain connects TRBV28 to TRBJ2-1, with TRBD2 identical over 7 bases. After removal of 9 bases from V and 7 bases from J, the junction contained 12 bases not matched to a gene. CDR1 is MDHEN, CDR2 SYDVKM, per germline. This CDR3 has 14 residues. CDR3 protein: CASTPGGNGNEQFF. As DNA, the CDR3 is TGTGCCAGTACCCCGGGGGGAAATGGGAATGAGCAGTTCTTC.

The genes are TRBV20-1 and TRBJ2-5, with D uncertain. The V end was cut by 8 bases, the J end by 2 bases, with 9 bases between. The V gene's germline CDR1 is DFQATT and CDR2 SNEGSKA (reference sequence). This CDR3 is 11 amino acids long. The CDR3 DNA is TGCAGTACCCTGGGGCAAGAGACCCAGTACTTC. It is translated as CSTLGQETQYF.

The V call is TRBV20-1, the J call TRBJ1-2; D call uncertain. Germline CDR1 reads DFQATT; CDR2 reads SNEGSKA (reference sequence). Deletions cut 7 bases from V and 2 bases from J, with 8 bases between. The length of the CDR3 is 11 residues. CDR3: CSGDGNYGYTF. The CDR3 nucleotides are TGCAGTGGAGACGGAAACTATGGCTACACCTTC.

This chain joins TRBV9 and TRBJ1-2; 8 bases fit TRBD1. Per germline, CDR1 SGDLS and CDR2 YYNGEE. The CDR3 spans 16 residues. Trimming at V came to 5 bases and at J to 4 bases, leaving 13 bases not matched to a gene. The CDR3 DNA is TGTGCCAGCAGAGGAGGACAGGGTAATTTACGCTATGGCTACACCTTC. Translation: CASRGGQGNLRYGYTF.

This chain joins TRBV2 and TRBJ2-1; TRBD2 matches 9 bases. Germline V CDR1 and CDR2: SNHLY, FYNNEI. Trimming cost V 6 bases and J 4 bases; bases outside gene matches: 10. This CDR3 is built from 16 residues. The CDR3 sequence is CASRLPGLASYNEQFF. CDR3 coding DNA: TGTGCCAGCAGACTGCCGGGACTAGCCAGTTACAATGAGCAGTTCTTC. Full variable domain (outside the CDR3, taken from reference TRBV2 and TRBJ2-1): EPEVTQTPSHQVTQMGQEVILRCVPISNHLYFYWYRQILGQKVEFLVSFYNNEISEKSEIFDDQFSVERPDGSNFTLKIRSTKLEDSAMYFCASRLPGLASYNEQFFGPGTRLTVL.

The chain uses TRBV5-1 and TRBJ2-7; 11 bases map to TRBD2. V lost 1 base to trimming and J lost 4 bases; unmatched junction nucleotides: 4. The germline V gene encodes CDR1 SGHRS and CDR2 YFSETQ. There are 15 residues in the CDR3. The CDR3 DNA is TGCGCCAGCAGCTTGAGGCCTAGCGGGGGGTACGAGCAGTACTTC. It encodes CASSLRPSGGYEQYF.

The V and J genes are TRBV28 and TRBJ1-5; 7 nucleotides match TRBD1. V dropped 6 bases and J dropped 6; count of bases not matched to a gene: 5. The CDR3 runs 13 residues. From germline, CDR1 is MDHEN and CDR2 SYDVKM. The CDR3 DNA sequence: TGTGCCAGCAGGAGCCGGGACAGTCAGCCCCAGCATTTT. Translating it yields CASRSRDSQPQHF.

Note on this clone: Other DNA sequences in the same sample also yield this CDR3. This chain connects TRBV5-1 to TRBJ2-3; the D is unclear. The CDR3 totals 13 residues. Per germline, CDR1 SGHRS and CDR2 YFSETQ. V was cut by 0 bases and J by 4 bases, with 6 bases left in between. The CDR3 here is CASSLAGADTQYF. The CDR3 DNA reads TGCGCCAGCAGCTTGGCCGGAGCAGATACGCAGTATTTT.

The chain is built from TRBV5-1 and TRBJ1-4, with 10 bases fitting TRBD1. The CDR3 is 15 residues long. Looked up from germline, CDR1 is SGHRS and CDR2 is YFSETQ. J lost 10 bases, V lost 4 bases, and 10 bases had no gene match. The CDR3 DNA reads TGCGCCAGCAGCCCCCCGGGACAGGGGAGCGGAAAACTGTTTTTT. Its translation is CASSPPGQGSGKLFF.

V usage is TRBV6-5 and J usage is TRBJ1-3, with 7 positions matching TRBD1. The V gene's germline CDR1 is MNHEY and CDR2 SVGAGI. V lost 8 bases and J lost 5; bases outside the gene matches: 6. The CDR3 spans 13 residues. CDR3 nucleotide sequence: TGTGCCAGCGGTGAGGGGGCTAGAAACACCATATATTTT. This translates into CASGEGARNTIYF.

This clone was picked up one time. The rearrangement uses TRBV29-1 and TRBJ2-5; D not certain. The V end lost 0 bases, the J end lost 1 base, and 9 bases lay between the germline ends. Per germline, CDR1 SQVTM and CDR2 ANQGSEA. The CDR3 is made up of 14 amino acids. Here the CDR3 reads CSVEDHYSQETQYF. DNA for the CDR3: TGCAGCGTTGAAGATCATTACAGCCAAGAGACCCAGTACTTC.